This entry lists 10 T cell receptor beta chains sequenced from one sample in a study of blood T cell repertoires in COVID-19. Here immunoSEQ multiplex PCR was the method, and the copy in TCRdb shows in-frame clones only, minus some. The sample has approximately 480,000 clones, around 90% seen once. The specimen was PBMCs or T cells enriched from blood (not recorded which). These TCRs come from a woman aged 18-29 years who had recovered from COVID-19.

The chain recombines TRBV16 with TRBJ1-5; no clear D gene. Germline V gene data show CDR1 as KGHSY and CDR2 as FQNENV. Trimming cost V 0 bases and J 4 bases, with 4 bases left between them. The CDR3 is 13 amino acids. CDR3 sequence: CASSQSLNQPQHF. The DNA for the CDR3 is TGTGCCAGCAGCCAATCTCTGAATCAGCCCCAGCATTTT.

This clone was seen a few times. This chain uses TRBV5-1 with TRBJ1-4; 7 positions agree with TRBD1. J lost 4 bases, V lost 5 bases, and 8 bases had no gene match. The CDR3 is made up of 15 amino acids. In germline, CDR1 is SGHRS, CDR2 YFSETQ. The CDR3 nucleotides read TGCGCCAGCAGGGCCGCGGGACAGAGTAATGAAAAACTGTTTTTT. It codes for CASRAAGQSNEKLFF.

The chain recombines TRBV24-1 with TRBJ1-1; the match to TRBD1 covers 7 bases. CDR1 and CDR2 (germline): KGHDR, SFDVKD. This CDR3 spans 16 amino acids. Trimming removed 2 bases from V and 6 bases from J; junction bases left unmatched: 11. CDR3 protein: CATSDSRTGMGAEAFF. CDR3 coding DNA: TGTGCCACCAGTGATTCGCGGACAGGAATGGGCGCTGAAGCTTTCTTT.

CDR3: CATSFERSYTEAFF. CDR3 in DNA: TGTGCCACCAGCTTCGAGAGGTCCTACACTGAAGCTTTCTTT. The rearrangement uses TRBV15 and TRBJ1-1; D uncertain. Deletions cut 5 bases from V and 3 bases from J, with 13 bases between. Germline V gene lookup returns CDR1 LNHNV and CDR2 YYDKDF (reference sequence). The length of the CDR3 is 14 residues.

The chain combines TRBV5-1 with TRBJ1-4; the D gene is possibly TRBD1 (6 bases). The V gene's germline CDR1 is SGHRS and CDR2 YFSETQ. The CDR3 runs to 13 residues. V was clipped by 2 bases and J by 5 bases, with 7 bases between them. The DNA of the CDR3 is TGCGCCAGCAGCTTAACAGGGAATGAAAAACTGTTTTTT. It translates to CASSLTGNEKLFF.

The chain combines TRBV30 with TRBJ1-2; unclear D gene. The CDR3 consists of 13 residues. The V end lost 1 base, the J end lost 8 bases, and 14 bases lay between the germline ends. Looked up from germline, CDR1 is GTSNPN and CDR2 is SVGIG (reference sequence). The CDR3 region is CAWSDNSRSGYTF. CDR3 bases: TGTGCCTGGAGTGATAACAGCCGCTCCGGCTACACCTTC.

This clone showed up just once. The chain is built from TRBV9 and TRBJ1-4; D possibly corresponds to TRBD1 (6 bases). The CDR3 sequence is 14 residues long. V gave up 2 bases and J gave up 7 bases, with 12 bases separating them. Germline CDR1 and CDR2: SGDLS and YYNGEE. In nucleotides, the CDR3 is TGTGCCAGCAGCGTGAGGGGGGAGGGTGAAAAACTGTTTTTT. This encodes CASSVRGEGEKLFF.

This clone has just one count. The junction differs from germline at one of its ends, possibly a read error. The chain uses TRBV7-6 and TRBJ1-4, with D perhaps TRBD1 (5 bases). The CDR3 has 11 residues. CDR1 and CDR2 from the germline V gene are SGHVS and FNYEAQ. Here the CDR3 DNA reads TGCGGGGGTGCAACTAATGAAAAACTGTTTTTT. Translation gives CGGATNEKLFF.

The rearrangement links TRBV2 to TRBJ1-2; D remains unclear. Germline CDR1 is SNHLY and CDR2 is FYNNEI. The ends were cut back, 8 bases at V and 5 bases at J, with 12 bases in the middle. The CDR3 is 12 amino acids. The CDR3: CASQEWVYGYTF. CDR3 bases: TGTGCCAGCCAGGAATGGGTGTATGGCTACACCTTC. Looking up the rest from reference TRBV2 and TRBJ1-2 gives the full variable domain: EPEVTQTPSHQVTQMGQEVILRCVPISNHLYFYWYRQILGQKVEFLVSFYNNEISEKSEIFDDQFSVERPDGSNFTLKIRSTKLEDSAMYFCASQEWVYGYTFGSGTRLTVV.

The V call is TRBV5-1, the J call TRBJ1-1, with D unclear. V gave up 1 base and J gave up 0 bases, with 7 bases separating them. The CDR3 loop spans 14 amino acids. CDR1 and CDR2 (germline): SGHRS, YFSETQ. CDR3 region: CASSLPGLNTEAFF. CDR3 in DNA: TGCGCCAGCAGCTTGCCAGGATTGAACACTGAAGCTTTCTTT.